This T cell receptor (beta chain) is drawn from a study of follicular helper T cells after annual influenza vaccination. Study results and caveats: Recurrent ICOS+CD38+ cTfh clonotypes included tetramer and AIM influenza-specific ones.

A word on this clone: Its target is unknown.

Sequencing was performed with immunoSEQ multiplex PCR; in TCRdb, only in-frame clones are kept and a portion is missing. The data show over 6,500 clones, over 80% seen once. Germline V gene data show CDR1 as SGHDN and CDR2 as FVKESK. There are 14 residues in the CDR3. With 5 bases removed from V and 7 bases from J, the gap between germline ends came to 18 bases. Time point in this sample: 2014-2015 season, 7 days after vaccination. The source is an adult who received the influenza vaccine. The chain uses TRBV14 and TRBJ2-7, with D possibly called TRBD1 or TRBD2 (5 bases each). The sequencing here drew on CXCR5+ CD38- circulating T follicular helper cells from blood, taken 7 days after influenza vaccination. Subset in this sample: circulating Tfh, non-naive CD4+CXCR5+PD-1+ (ICOS+CD38+ or ICOS-CD38-). The CDR3: CASSSGTYRGEQYF. In nucleotides, the CDR3 is TGTGCCAGCAGCTCCGGGACGTACCGAGGGGAGCAGTACTTC. Combining the CDR3 with reference TRBV14 and TRBJ2-7 gives the whole variable domain EAGVTQFPSHSVIEKGQTVTLRCDPISGHDNLYWYRRVMGKEIKFLLHFVKESKQDESGMPNNRFLAERTGGTYSTLKVQPAELEDSGVYFCASSSGTYRGEQYFGPGTRLTVT.